This T cell receptor (beta chain) was sequenced for a study of blood T cell repertoires in COVID-19. At the level of the study: The United States, Italy and Spain supplied acute and convalescent COVID-19 samples. T cells, B-cell-depleted T cells, or PBMCs provided the cDNA or gDNA that served as material.

Per the authors' pipeline: For nucleated cells, counts were estimated from reference gene primer amplification. Repertoires were generated with immunoSEQ multiplex PCR, while TCRdb's copy carries only in-frame clones and drops some. D and trimming come from the DNA, and the V and J calls and clone size come from that table. The sample has roughly 300,000 clones; 89% are singletons. There are 11 residues in the CDR3. This clonotype was obtained from a young man who had recovered from COVID-19. V and J are TRBV1 and TRBJ2-1; the table's D call, TRBD2, has no DNA check behind it. TRBV1 is a listed pseudogene. Material for sequencing was peripheral blood. In DNA, the CDR3 is TGCACCAGCACGGTTTACAATGAGCAGTTCTTC. Translation: CTSTVYNEQFF.